The sequence of this T cell receptor beta chain was determined in a study of long-term antiretroviral therapy in people with HIV. Study as a whole: The earliest samples came from an era when ART typically awaited falling CD4 counts. Notes on the study in general: Dominating the repertoire at all time points were the clones that expanded before ART. Post-treatment diversity went higher with ART but stayed below transplant donor controls.

Sequencing used immunoSEQ v3.0 at survey level. Produced via immunoSEQ multiplex PCR; TCRdb's table is partial and in-frame only. This sample has over 25,000 clones, with about 80% found just once. To note about this clone: Antigen specificity is unknown.

Germline assignment: CDR1 LNHNV and CDR2 YYDKDF (reference sequence). Trimming removed 0 bases from V and 1 base from J, with 7 bases in between. The CDR3 consists of 14 residues. The rearrangement links TRBV15 to TRBJ2-7, with D possibly matching TRBD2 (6 bases). This material consisted of unsorted PBMCs, taken 1.1 years before starting antiretroviral therapy. The source of this sequence is a woman aged 25 to 39 with HIV. The CDR3 here is CATSRDGGSYEQYF. The CDR3 DNA follows: TGTGCCACCAGCAGAGATGGGGGGTCCTACGAGCAGTACTTC.